This entry lists 22 T cell receptor beta chains sequenced from one sample in a study of T cells in Graves' hyperthyroidism and ophthalmopathy. The investigators amplified TCR beta CDR3 regions from RNA transcripts. In the first-round RT-PCR of the TCR CDR3, the HTBI primer set was used. From the multiplex PCR reads, TCRdb called clonotypes with MiXCR, one entry per CDR3 protein. The data contain 730,000 or so distinct CDR3 sequences, around 20% of them singletons. Sequencing was done on a sample of blood. These receptors were taken from a woman between 45 and 60 years old with Graves' hyperthyroidism that later progressed to Graves' ophthalmopathy.

This clonotype appeared a few times. J is TRBJ2-1 and V is TRBV29-1, with 12 bases matching TRBD1. The J segment lost 10 bases and the V segment lost 6 bases, leaving 16 bases of the junction unmatched. This CDR3 comprises 16 residues. Germline assignment: CDR1 SQVTM and CDR2 ANQGSEA. CDR3 nucleotide sequence: TGCAGCGTCGACCCGGCTTGGGACAGGGGGCGTTCCGAGCAGTTCTTC. Translating it yields CSVDPAWDRGRSEQFF.

A note on this clonotype: One base away lies a much larger clone, so this may be a sequencing read error. The J gene is TRBJ2-5, the V gene TRBV7-9, with 12 bases that match TRBD2. The trim removed 6 bases at V and 2 bases at J, leaving 10 bases unmatched. Germline CDR1 SEHNR, CDR2 FQNEAQ (reference sequence). This CDR3 is 17 amino acids long. The CDR3 is CASRHFSLAGGQETQYF. The DNA for the CDR3 is TGTGCCAGCAGACACTTCTCACTAGCGGGGGGTCAAGAGACCCAGTACTTC.

The chain joins TRBV7-3 to TRBJ2-2; 9 bases fit TRBD2. The CDR3 is made up of 15 amino acids. V dropped 3 bases and J dropped 5; count of bases not matched to a gene: 4. In germline, CDR1 is SGHTA, CDR2 FQGTGA. CDR3 loop: CASSFGTSRTGELFF. DNA for the CDR3: TGTGCCAGCAGCTTCGGGACTAGCCGAACCGGGGAGCTGTTTTTT.

This clonotype appeared many times. This sequence joins TRBV7-2 and TRBJ2-7; 9 bases agree with TRBD1. The germline CDR1 and CDR2 sequences are SGHTA and FQGNSA. J lost 3 bases, V lost 2 bases, and 5 bases had no gene match. The CDR3 runs 15 residues. The CDR3 is CASSLWTGEGYEQYF. CDR3 bases: TGTGCCAGCAGCTTATGGACAGGGGAAGGCTACGAGCAGTACTTC. Filled out from reference TRBV7-2 and TRBJ2-7, the complete variable domain reads GAGVSQSPSNKVTEKGKDVELRCDPISGHTALYWYRQSLGQGLEFLIYFQGNSAPDKSGLPSDRFSAERTGGSVSTLTIQRTQQEDSAVYLCASSLWTGEGYEQYFGPGTRLTVT.

Ten or more counts support this clonotype. The J gene is TRBJ1-1, the V gene TRBV10-3; 9 bases map to TRBD1. Looked up from germline, CDR1 is ENHRY and CDR2 is SYGVKD. The length of the CDR3 is 16 residues. J lost 4 bases, V lost 4 bases, and 10 bases had no gene match. The CDR3 spells CAISARADRGSTEAFF. DNA of the CDR3: TGTGCCATCAGTGCCCGAGCGGACAGGGGATCCACTGAAGCTTTCTTT.

J is TRBJ1-5 and V is TRBV10-2; D remains ambiguous. The CDR3 covers 16 residues. The germline V gene encodes CDR1 WSHSY and CDR2 SAAADI. The V end lost 3 bases, the J end lost 1 base, and 13 bases lay between the germline ends. The CDR3 loop reads CASSDLRTRSNQPQHF. The CDR3 region has the DNA TGCGCCAGCAGTGATTTACGGACGAGGAGCAATCAGCCCCAGCATTTT.

This chain joins TRBV12-3 or TRBV12-4 and TRBJ1-4; weak D call: TRBD1 (6 bases). The V end was cut by 6 bases, the J end by 0 bases, with 11 bases between. This CDR3 has 15 residues. In nucleotides, the CDR3 is TGTGCCAGCAGCCGTACAGGGTCAACTAATGAAAAACTGTTTTTT. Its protein product is CASSRTGSTNEKLFF.

The chain joins TRBV5-5 to TRBJ1-1; D is unresolved. The V end was cut by 0 bases, the J end by 3 bases, with 12 bases between. The germline V gene encodes CDR1 SGHKS and CDR2 YYEKEE (reference sequence). This CDR3 spans 15 amino acids. DNA of the CDR3: TGTGCCAGCAGCTTGGTTGGGTCCGGATACACTGAAGCTTTCTTT. Translated: CASSLVGSGYTEAFF.

For this clonotype: Possible read error: a much larger clone is one base away. The genes are TRBV10-3 and TRBJ1-2, with TRBD1 identical over 7 bases. There are 15 residues in the CDR3. The V and J ends lost 2 bases and 6 bases, in that order; junction bases with no gene match: 9. The V gene's germline CDR1 is ENHRY and CDR2 SYGVKD. The CDR3 DNA reads TGTGCCATCAGTGAGGCTCGATCGGGGACAGATGGCTACACCTTC. Translation: CAISEARSGTDGYTF.

The sample holds a few counts of this clonotype. J is TRBJ1-2 and V is TRBV7-9; D may be TRBD1 (5 bases). Between the trimmed V and J ends, which lost 5 bases and 5 bases, there was a span of 18 bases. CDR1 and CDR2 from the germline V gene are SEHNR and FQNEAQ (reference sequence). The CDR3 consists of 15 residues. This CDR3 reads CASSADGAKPYGYTF. In nucleotides, the CDR3 is TGTGCCAGCAGCGCGGACGGGGCGAAACCATATGGCTACACCTTC.

This chain uses TRBV15 with TRBJ2-1; TRBD1 might be the D (6 bases). CDR3 length: 15 residues. Germline assignment: CDR1 LNHNV and CDR2 YYDKDF (reference sequence). V was trimmed by 3 bases and J by 3 bases, leaving 12 bases between them. The CDR3 DNA is TGTGCCACCAGCAGGAACAGGGATATCTACAATGAGCAGTTCTTC. It encodes CATSRNRDIYNEQFF.

This clonotype has at least ten counts. CDR3 in DNA: TGTGCCTGGGACAGGGGGCGGTCTAATGAAAAACTGTTTTTT. Protein: CAWDRGRSNEKLFF. The gene calls are TRBV30 and TRBJ1-4; 10 bases match TRBD1. This CDR3 contains 14 residues. Germline loops: CDR1 GTSNPN, CDR2 SVGIG (reference sequence). V lost 5 bases, J lost 3 bases, and 3 bases stayed unmatched.

The table lists this clonotype with many counts. This chain links TRBV3-1 with TRBJ1-1, with D possibly matching TRBD1 (6 bases). Germline V gene sequence: CDR1 LGHDT, CDR2 YNNKEL (reference sequence). This CDR3 spans 18 amino acids. The germline V and J ends were trimmed by 1 base and 4 bases, with 22 bases remaining between them. CDR3 sequence (DNA): TGTGCCAGCAGCCAAGCGGCAGGGGCGGGAGTGCCCGGCACTGAAGCTTTCTTT. The encoded protein is CASSQAAGAGVPGTEAFF. Drawing the rest from reference TRBV3-1 and TRBJ1-1, the complete variable domain is DTAVSQTPKYLVTQMGNDKSIKCEQNLGHDTMYWYKQDSKKFLKIMFSYNNKELIINETVPNRFSPKSPDKAHLNLHINSLELGDSAVYFCASSQAAGAGVPGTEAFFGQGTRLTVV.

The chain combines TRBV19 with TRBJ1-4; possibly TRBD1 for D (5 bases). V lost 5 bases to trimming and J lost 6 bases, with 16 bases between them. The CDR3 covers 15 residues. Germline values: CDR1 LNHDA, CDR2 SQIVND (reference sequence). For the CDR3, the DNA is TGTGCCAGTAGTGGGACTACGGCAGCAGATGAAAAACTGTTTTTT. It specifies CASSGTTAADEKLFF.

This clonotype was detected a few times. V and J are TRBV27 and TRBJ2-3, with 12 nucleotides matching TRBD2. V shed 5 bases and J 4 bases; nucleotides not matched to a gene: 4. Germline CDR1 is MNHEY and CDR2 is SMNVEV (reference sequence). The CDR3 extends over 15 amino acids. DNA for the CDR3: TGTGCCAGCAGTCATCTAGCGGGAGGGTCAGATACGCAGTATTTT. Translation gives CASSHLAGGSDTQYF.

Points on this clonotype: This could be a read error, since a much larger clone is one nucleotide away. The J gene is TRBJ1-2, the V gene TRBV7-3; D is undetermined. From germline, CDR1 is SGHTA and CDR2 FQGTGA. Trimming cost V 2 bases and J 3 bases, with 7 bases left between them. The CDR3 length is 13 residues. The CDR3 bases are TGTGCCAGCAGCTTACCCCAGTACTATGGCTACACCTTC. Translating gives CASSLPQYYGYTF.

This clonotype came up many times. J is TRBJ2-1 and V is TRBV5-1; TRBD1 is a possible D gene (5 bases). This CDR3 contains 14 residues. The V gene lost 2 bases and the J gene lost 7 bases, with 13 bases spanning the gap. The germline gives CDR1 SGHRS, CDR2 YFSETQ. The CDR3 nucleotides read TGCGCCAGCAGCTTTGGGTCAGGGATGAATGAGCAGTTCTTC. Encoded protein: CASSFGSGMNEQFF.

This clonotype was detected a few times. The V and J genes are TRBV6-1 and TRBJ2-5, with unresolved D. Per germline, CDR1 MNHNS and CDR2 SASEGT. The CDR3 runs 14 residues. V lost 6 bases and J lost 5, with 16 bases in between. CDR3 coding DNA: TGTGCCAGCAGGTTACTAAGACAAAAGGAGACCCAGTACTTC. It specifies CASRLLRQKETQYF.

This clonotype was seen ten or more times. The rearrangement joins TRBV27 to TRBJ1-1; D is unclear. With 5 bases removed from V and 0 bases from J, the gap between germline ends came to 13 bases. The CDR3 spans 15 residues. The germline V gene has CDR1 MNHEY and CDR2 SMNVEV (reference sequence). The CDR3 is CASSGLVSMNTEAFF. The CDR3 bases are TGTGCCAGCAGTGGGTTGGTCAGCATGAACACTGAAGCTTTCTTT.

The chain carries TRBV19 and TRBJ1-2, with D perhaps TRBD1 (5 bases). This CDR3 region has 15 residues. The germline gives CDR1 LNHDA, CDR2 SQIVND (reference sequence). Trimming stripped 3 bases from V and 3 bases from J, with 14 bases between. The CDR3 sequence is CASSILRDGDYGYTF. The CDR3 DNA sequence: TGTGCCAGTAGTATCCTCCGGGACGGGGACTATGGCTACACCTTC.

This rearrangement joins TRBV7-3 to TRBJ1-2; unclear D gene. The CDR3 contains 14 residues. Germline V gene sequence: CDR1 SGHTA, CDR2 FQGTGA. Trimming removed 5 bases at V and 5 bases at J, with 15 bases between. The CDR3 nucleotides read TGTGCCAGCAGCCCCGACCCTAACGGGTATGGCTACACCTTC. It encodes CASSPDPNGYGYTF.

The V call is TRBV7-2, the J call TRBJ2-5, with 9 positions matching TRBD1. Unmatched junction bases numbered 12, after V lost 2 bases and J lost 5 bases. The CDR3 has 17 residues. Germline V gene data show CDR1 as SGHTA and CDR2 as FQGNSA. CDR3 in DNA: TGTGCCAGCAGCTTATCTTCCGGACAGGGGATAGGTGAGACCCAGTACTTC. Its protein product is CASSLSSGQGIGETQYF.